This T cell receptor beta chain was sequenced for a study of metastatic and nonmetastatic thyroid tumors. Turning to the study itself: Repertoire comparisons spanned blood and tumor or nodule tissue from malignant and benign thyroid patients. Study-wide results and limits: As reported, TCR beta diversity in blood and tumor was significantly higher in malignant thyroid tumors than in benign nodules.

No patient had received any treatment before thyroid surgery. Per the original data handling: It was from CDR3 differences across clinicopathological groups that a distant-metastasis classifier for papillary thyroid cancer was built. TCRdb redid the clone calls on the PCR reads using MiXCR. The V and J calls here are based on TCRdb, not the publication. The data contain about 33,000 clones, 15% to 20% of them singletons. V was pared by 6 bases and J by 3 bases, with 10 bases between. Germline V gene lookup returns CDR1 DFQATT and CDR2 SNEGSKA (reference sequence). This CDR3 is built from 12 residues. This clone was detected many times. Its antigen is undetermined.

This receptor was identified in a male donor with papillary thyroid cancer or a benign thyroid nodule (not recorded which). Some clones in this sample may be carry-over from other donors' samples. The sequenced sample consisted of blood. The genes are TRBV20-1 and TRBJ2-3; D is possibly TRBD1 (5 bases). The CDR3 sequence is CSAGRVTDTQYF. CDR3 coding DNA: TGCAGTGCGGGCAGGGTGACAGATACGCAGTATTTT.